Below are 32 T cell receptor beta chains sequenced from a single sample in a study of spatial heterogeneity in lung cancer. TCRdb independently ran MiXCR on the 5' RACE reads; one entry per CDR3 protein. The sample has approximately 90,000 distinct CDR3 sequences; over 8.5% are singletons. Time point: sample taken at primary tumor resection. Unsorted whole RNA samples from tumor, nontumor lung or frozen PBMC were sequenced. The sequences come from PBMCs, collected at surgery. The source is a male donor with early-stage non-small cell lung cancer.

The chain uses TRBV5-4 and TRBJ1-6; D gene unclear. Germline CDR1 SGHNT, CDR2 YYREEE (reference sequence). The CDR3 is 14 amino acids. Trimming removed 1 base at V and 9 bases at J, with 11 bases between. The CDR3: CASSLQGSSSPLHF. CDR3 nucleotides: TGTGCCAGCAGCTTGCAAGGTTCTAGTTCACCCCTCCACTTT.

This clonotype came up many times. This chain joins TRBV5-6 and TRBJ1-2, with 9 bases identical to TRBD1. The CDR3 spans 15 residues. V was pared by 6 bases and J by 8 bases, with 14 bases of the junction left unmatched. Germline V gene lookup returns CDR1 SGHDT and CDR2 YYEEEE. Written as DNA, the CDR3 is TGTGCCAGCAACCTCCGGGACAGGGTCACCGCGGGCTACACCTTC. Its protein is CASNLRDRVTAGYTF. Full variable domain (rest looked up from reference TRBV5-6 and TRBJ1-2): DAGVTQSPTHLIKTRGQQVTLRCSPKSGHDTVSWYQQALGQGPQFIFQYYEEEERQRGNFPDRFSGHQFPNYSSELNVNALLLGDSALYLCASNLRDRVTAGYTFGSGTRLTVV.

This clonotype was detected ten times or more. This rearrangement joins TRBV28 to TRBJ2-3; D call uncertain. This CDR3 contains 13 residues. V was pared by 2 bases and J by 4 bases, with 7 bases between. The V gene's germline CDR1 is MDHEN and CDR2 SYDVKM. CDR3 nucleotides: TGTGCCAGCAGTTTAAACCCCCCAGATACGCAGTATTTT. It specifies CASSLNPPDTQYF.

This clonotype was counted a few times. This chain links TRBV4-3 with TRBJ2-3; 7 nucleotides align to TRBD2. Germline V gene data show CDR1 as LGHNA and CDR2 as YSLEER. This CDR3 comprises 18 residues. V lost 3 bases to trimming and J lost 4 bases; unmatched junction nucleotides: 16. CDR3 residues: CASSHPTGTAGVPDTQYF. The CDR3 DNA reads as TGCGCCAGCAGCCACCCTACCGGGACGGCGGGAGTACCAGATACGCAGTATTTT.

This clonotype was seen ten or more times. The J gene is TRBJ1-4, the V gene TRBV7-9; 10 bases are shared with TRBD1. This CDR3 is built from 18 residues. Trimming at V came to 5 bases and at J to 8 bases, leaving 17 bases not matched to a gene. Looked up from germline, CDR1 is SEHNR and CDR2 is FQNEAQ (reference sequence). CDR3 DNA sequence: TGTGCCAGCAGCGCAGTAGGGACAGGGGCGTCCGCTGGAGAAAAACTGTTTTTT. It specifies CASSAVGTGASAGEKLFF.

The sample holds many counts of this clonotype. The chain has TRBV5-1 and TRBJ1-6, with TRBD1 matching 7 bases. Per the germline V gene, CDR1 is SGHRS and CDR2 is YFSETQ. The V gene end was trimmed by 4 bases and the J gene end by 7 bases; junction bases not matched to a gene: 11. The CDR3 contains 16 residues. CDR3 region: CASSPYSGTENSPLHF. For the CDR3, the DNA is TGCGCCAGCAGCCCTTATTCCGGGACAGAGAATTCACCCCTCCACTTT.

The chain couples TRBV6-1 to TRBJ1-1; 7 nucleotides match TRBD1. V shed 10 bases, J shed 4 bases, and the junction held 9 bases outside the gene matches. The germline V gene has CDR1 MNHNS and CDR2 SASEGT. The CDR3 covers 13 residues. CDR3 in amino acids: CATASTGSTEAFF. The CDR3 bases are TGTGCCACAGCTTCGACAGGGAGCACTGAAGCTTTCTTT.

In this sample, this clonotype turned up many times. As DNA, the CDR3 is TGCAGCGTTGAAGGACCGCGACAGGGGGCCTCTTACAATGAGCAGTTCTTC. Its translation: CSVEGPRQGASYNEQFF. V is TRBV29-1 and J is TRBJ2-1; 10 bases map to TRBD1. The CDR3 consists of 17 residues. Losses at the gene ends were 1 base for V and 4 bases for J; bases not matched to a gene: 10. Germline assignment: CDR1 SQVTM and CDR2 ANQGSEA.

This clonotype has at least ten counts. The chain recombines TRBV5-1 with TRBJ2-5, with TRBD1 matching 7 bases. The CDR3 consists of 15 residues. Germline V gives CDR1 SGHRS, CDR2 YFSETQ. The trim removed 4 bases at V and 9 bases at J, leaving 15 bases unmatched. CDR3 amino acids: CASSTRTGSRRAQYF. In DNA, the CDR3 is TGCGCCAGCAGCACCCGGACAGGTTCACGGAGAGCCCAGTACTTC.

This clonotype has more than one count but fewer than ten. J is TRBJ2-3 and V is TRBV25-1, with 7 bases lining up with TRBD1. Looked up from germline, CDR1 is MGHDK and CDR2 is SYGVNS. J lost 1 base, V lost 5 bases, and 6 bases had no gene match. The CDR3 length is 15 residues. CDR3 residues: CASSWGQPGTDTQYF. In nucleotides, the CDR3 is TGTGCCAGCAGTTGGGGACAGCCGGGCACAGATACGCAGTATTTT.

A few counts support this clonotype. The chain has TRBV28 and TRBJ1-5; TRBD1 might be the D (5 bases). Trimming cost V 4 bases and J 2 bases, with 9 bases left between them. The CDR3 runs 14 residues. Germline lookup yields CDR1 MDHEN and CDR2 SYDVKM. The CDR3 coding sequence is TGTGCCAGCAGTTCGGGGCTCCGCAATCAGCCCCAGCATTTT. Translation gives CASSSGLRNQPQHF.

This clonotype has a handful of counts. The chain links TRBV7-2 to TRBJ1-4, with 7 positions matching TRBD1. This CDR3 contains 14 residues. Germline values: CDR1 SGHTA, CDR2 FQGNSA. V shed 5 bases and J 6 bases; nucleotides not matched to a gene: 6. CDR3 in DNA: TGTGCCAGCAGCCCGACAGGGCCGTATGAAAAACTGTTTTTT. It translates to CASSPTGPYEKLFF. Using reference TRBV7-2 and TRBJ1-4 for the parts outside the CDR3, the full variable domain is GAGVSQSPSNKVTEKGKDVELRCDPISGHTALYWYRQSLGQGLEFLIYFQGNSAPDKSGLPSDRFSAERTGGSVSTLTIQRTQQEDSAVYLCASSPTGPYEKLFFGSGTQLSVL.

This clonotype was detected a few times. The V call is TRBV20-1, the J call TRBJ2-4, with 9 bases fitting TRBD1. Germline V gene sequence: CDR1 DFQATT, CDR2 SNEGSKA (reference sequence). This CDR3 contains 15 residues. Unmatched junction bases numbered 5, after V lost 2 bases and J lost 3 bases. The CDR3 DNA is TGCAGTGCTAGATATACAGGGGGCGGCAAAAACATTCAGTACTTC. Its protein product is CSARYTGGGKNIQYF.

This clonotype was detected many times. This chain links TRBV5-1 with TRBJ2-2, with a weak D call TRBD2 (5 bases). This CDR3 is built from 15 residues. Trimming removed 2 bases from V and 2 bases from J, with 10 bases in between. The germline CDR1 and CDR2 sequences are SGHRS and YFSETQ. Here the CDR3 DNA reads TGCGCCAGCAGCTTAGATCCGGGAAACACCGGGGAGCTGTTTTTT. It translates to CASSLDPGNTGELFF.

This clonotype was counted between two and nine times. The chain is built from TRBV5-6 and TRBJ1-4; TRBD1 is a possible D gene (5 bases). The germline V gene has CDR1 SGHDT and CDR2 YYEEEE. V was trimmed by 0 bases and J by 17 bases, leaving 17 bases between them. The CDR3 has 13 residues. In DNA, the CDR3 is TGTGCCAGCAGCTTGGACGGGAGACAGACCGGTTTTTTT. It translates to CASSLDGRQTGFF.

The rearrangement links TRBV4-2 to TRBJ2-5; D might be TRBD1 or TRBD2, each matching 5 bases. The length of the CDR3 is 16 residues. V lost 1 base and J 7 bases, leaving 19 bases between the germline ends. The germline CDR1 and CDR2 sequences are LGHNA and YNFKEQ. The CDR3 bases are TGTGCCAGCAGCCAAGGAGGTTATGGGACCGTAGGGACCCAGTACTTC. Its protein is CASSQGGYGTVGTQYF.

The sample holds a few counts of this clonotype. One end of the junction fails to match germline, which may point to a read error. The chain links TRBV7-9 to TRBJ1-3; perhaps TRBD1 as D (6 bases). CDR1 is SEHNR and CDR2 is FQNEAQ in the germline V gene (reference sequence). The CDR3 contains 12 residues. CDR3 sequence: CASSPGTPPLHF. CDR3 DNA sequence: TGTGCCAGCAGCCCCGGGACACCACCTCTTCATTTT. Drawing the rest from reference TRBV7-9 and TRBJ1-3, the complete variable domain is DTGVSQNPRHKITKRGQNVTFRCDPISEHNRLYWYRQTLGQGPEFLTYFQNEAQLEKSRLLSDRFSAERPKGSFSTLEIQRTEQGDSAMYLCASSPGTPPLHFGEGSWLTVV.

This clonotype was seen more than once but under ten times. The V call is TRBV5-1, the J call TRBJ2-3, with 9 bases identical to TRBD1. The germline V gene encodes CDR1 SGHRS and CDR2 YFSETQ. CDR3 length equals 13 residues. Germline trimming cut 1 base from V and 11 bases from J; bases unmatched to any gene: 5. Written as DNA, the CDR3 is TGCGCCAGCAGCTTGAAGGACAGGGGCGTGCAGTATTTT. Translated: CASSLKDRGVQYF.

This clonotype has at least ten counts. The V call is TRBV18, the J call TRBJ1-4; the D is unclear. The V and J ends lost 2 bases and 3 bases respectively, with 10 bases between them. Germline CDR1 is KGHSH and CDR2 is LQKENI. The CDR3 length is 15 residues. CDR3 region: CASSPYRPPNEKLFF. The DNA of the CDR3 is TGTGCCAGCTCACCATATAGGCCTCCTAATGAAAAACTGTTTTTT.

There are a few counts of this clonotype. The J gene is TRBJ2-1, the V gene TRBV2; maybe TRBD1 (6 bases). The CDR3 runs 18 residues. The V and J ends lost 2 bases and 8 bases respectively, with 25 bases between them. Germline V gives CDR1 SNHLY, CDR2 FYNNEI. The DNA for the CDR3 is TGTGCCAGCAGTGAAAATGTTGGTGGGGGCCACGTCCTCTATGAGCAGTTCTTC. Translated: CASSENVGGGHVLYEQFF.

This clonotype was observed at least ten times. The gene calls are TRBV28 and TRBJ1-2; TRBD1 matches 7 bases. The CDR3 runs to 13 residues. The J segment lost 8 bases and the V segment lost 6 bases, leaving 9 bases of the junction unmatched. Looked up from germline, CDR1 is MDHEN and CDR2 is SYDVKM. The CDR3 bases are TGTGCCAGCAGACCGACAGGGAAAAGCGGCTACACCTTC. Translation gives CASRPTGKSGYTF.

This clonotype was picked up a small number of times. The gene calls are TRBV20-1 and TRBJ2-5; D unclear. The germline V and J ends were trimmed by 1 base and 5 bases, with 14 bases remaining between them. Germline lookup yields CDR1 DFQATT and CDR2 SNEGSKA (reference sequence). The CDR3 spans 14 residues. CDR3 nucleotide sequence: TGCAGTGCTAGAGTGGGTCAGCTCGGTGAGACCCAGTACTTC. Translated, it gives CSARVGQLGETQYF.

In this sample, this clonotype turned up many times. V usage is TRBV7-2 and J usage is TRBJ1-1, with D perhaps TRBD1 (6 bases). This CDR3 has 13 residues. CDR1 SGHTA and CDR2 FQGNSA come from the germline V gene. V lost 9 bases and J 4 bases, leaving 15 bases between the germline ends. CDR3 residues: CASGGARGTEAFF. The DNA for the CDR3 is TGTGCCAGTGGGGGGGCGCGAGGCACTGAAGCTTTCTTT.

This clonotype was detected many times. The V and J genes are TRBV7-3 and TRBJ2-1, with 10 bases matching TRBD2. The CDR3 contains 15 residues. V lost 5 bases, J lost 5 bases, and 6 bases stayed unmatched. Germline loops: CDR1 SGHTA, CDR2 FQGTGA. The CDR3: CASSQLAGSDNEQFF. The CDR3 DNA is TGTGCCAGCAGCCAACTAGCGGGGTCTGACAATGAGCAGTTCTTC. Complete variable domain (other parts from reference TRBV7-3 and TRBJ2-1): GAGVSQTPSNKVTEKGKYVELRCDPISGHTALYWYRQSLGQGPEFLIYFQGTGAADDSGLPNDRFFAVRPEGSVSTLKIQRTERGDSAVYLCASSQLAGSDNEQFFGPGTRLTVL.

This clonotype was observed a few times. This sequence joins TRBV20-1 and TRBJ1-5; a possible D gene is TRBD1 (5 bases). The CDR3 length is 14 residues. Per the germline V gene, CDR1 is DFQATT and CDR2 is SNEGSKA (reference sequence). V was shortened by 2 bases and J by 11 bases, with 19 bases between the two germline ends. The CDR3 is CSARYPSEGATQHF. CDR3 in DNA: TGCAGTGCTAGATACCCCTCGGAAGGGGCGACCCAGCATTTT.

In this sample, this clonotype turned up many times. The chain employs TRBV4-1 and TRBJ2-7, with 9 bases aligning to TRBD1. V gave up 1 base and J gave up 3 bases; unmatched junction bases: 4. From germline, CDR1 is MGHRA and CDR2 YSYEKL. The CDR3 contains 15 residues. The CDR3 DNA reads as TGCGCCAGCAGCCAAGCGGGGACAGGGATCTACGAGCAGTACTTC. Its translation is CASSQAGTGIYEQYF.

V usage is TRBV28 and J usage is TRBJ2-7; 7 nucleotides agree with TRBD2. Germline values: CDR1 MDHEN, CDR2 SYDVKM. The CDR3 covers 14 residues. Trimming at V came to 2 bases and at J to 3 bases, leaving 4 bases not matched to a gene. The DNA of the CDR3 is TGTGCCAGCAGTTTAATTCCTAGCGGCTACGAGCAGTACTTC. As protein: CASSLIPSGYEQYF.

V is TRBV7-9 and J is TRBJ2-5; maybe TRBD2 (6 bases). Germline lookup yields CDR1 SEHNR and CDR2 FQNEAQ (reference sequence). The V and J ends lost 5 bases and 3 bases respectively, with 10 bases between them. This CDR3 is 13 amino acids long. The CDR3 loop reads CASSPWEEETQYF. In DNA, the CDR3 is TGTGCCAGCAGCCCCTGGGAGGAAGAGACCCAGTACTTC. Full variable domain (missing parts from reference TRBV7-9 and TRBJ2-5): DTGVSQNPRHKITKRGQNVTFRCDPISEHNRLYWYRQTLGQGPEFLTYFQNEAQLEKSRLLSDRFSAERPKGSFSTLEIQRTEQGDSAMYLCASSPWEEETQYFGPGTRLLVL.

This clonotype came up a few times. CDR3 coding DNA: TGCGCCAGCAGCCTCCCGGGGGGCACTGAAGCTTTCTTT. Translation gives CASSLPGGTEAFF. The chain links TRBV5-1 to TRBJ1-1; D possibly corresponds to TRBD1 (5 bases). The CDR3 spans 13 residues. The ends were cut back, 4 bases at V and 4 bases at J, with 11 bases in the middle. CDR1 is SGHRS and CDR2 is YFSETQ in the germline V gene.

V gene TRBV7-6 combines with J gene TRBJ1-6; D remains ambiguous. There are 16 residues in the CDR3. Trimming stripped 5 bases from V and 3 bases from J, with 14 bases between. Germline V lookup: CDR1 SGHVS, CDR2 FNYEAQ. For the CDR3, the DNA is TGTGCCAGCAGCCCTGCGGGAGGGAGCTATAATTCACCCCTCCACTTT. Residues: CASSPAGGSYNSPLHF.

This clonotype was counted ten times or more. The V and J genes are TRBV11-2 and TRBJ2-3, with unresolved D. The CDR3 contains 11 residues. The germline CDR1 and CDR2 sequences are SGHAT and FQNNGV. V was clipped by 4 bases and J by 7 bases, with 6 bases between them. The chain's CDR3 is CASSSGNTQYF. The CDR3 DNA sequence: TGTGCCAGCAGCTCAGGAAATACGCAGTATTTT.

This clonotype was seen only a few times. The chain couples TRBV2 to TRBJ2-1; D remains ambiguous. In germline, CDR1 is SNHLY, CDR2 FYNNEI. V was cut by 7 bases and J by 5 bases, with 12 bases left in between. The CDR3 extends over 13 amino acids. The CDR3 sequence: CASTLSADNEQFF. The CDR3 DNA reads TGTGCCAGCACTCTCAGTGCTGACAATGAGCAGTTCTTC.